This T cell receptor (beta chain) was profiled in a study of blood T cell repertoires in COVID-19. Overall study context: COVID-19 samples from acute and convalescent phases originated in the United States, Italy and Spain. Sample material is recorded as cDNA or gDNA derived from T cells, B-cell-depleted T cells, or PBMCs.

This CDR3 has 11 residues. Trimming stripped 6 bases from V and 2 bases from J, with 5 bases between. Germline CDR1 is MNHEY and CDR2 is SVGEGT. Per the original data handling: Researchers report that nucleated cell counts were estimated from reference gene primer amplification. TCRdb keeps only in-frame clones here, not all; method: immunoSEQ multiplex PCR. The V and J calls and clone size come from that table; D and trimming were worked out from the DNA. The data contain about 210,000 clones, roughly 80% of them singletons. Source material: peripheral blood. This chain links TRBV6-2 or TRBV6-3 with TRBJ2-7, with no clear D. The TCR comes from a woman between 40 and 50 years old with active or convalescent COVID-19. CDR3 in amino acids: CASSHTYEQYF. The DNA for the CDR3 is TGTGCCAGCAGCCACACCTACGAGCAGTACTTC.